The T cell receptor beta chain described here comes from a study of cytomegalovirus exposure and HLA in healthy donors. Study-wide background: A preliminary data release comprised roughly 85 million unique TCRs obtained from HLA-typed donors.

Primers: 60 Vbeta forward and 13 Jbeta reverse. The method was immunoSEQ multiplex PCR; TCRdb's version includes in-frame clones alone and lacks a portion of them. This listing includes roughly 40,000 clones. This CDR3 contains 13 residues. Germline assignment: CDR1 MNHEY and CDR2 SMNVEV (reference sequence). The germline V and J ends were trimmed by 5 bases and 9 bases, with 16 bases remaining between them. The chain has TRBV27 and TRBJ1-1, with a weak D call TRBD1 (5 bases). The sequence was obtained from a male donor in good health and CMV-seronegative. The material sequenced was PBMCs. The CDR3 region has the DNA TGTGCCAGCAGTCCCCCCGGGGGGGGGAAAGCTTTCTTT. This encodes CASSPPGGGKAFF.